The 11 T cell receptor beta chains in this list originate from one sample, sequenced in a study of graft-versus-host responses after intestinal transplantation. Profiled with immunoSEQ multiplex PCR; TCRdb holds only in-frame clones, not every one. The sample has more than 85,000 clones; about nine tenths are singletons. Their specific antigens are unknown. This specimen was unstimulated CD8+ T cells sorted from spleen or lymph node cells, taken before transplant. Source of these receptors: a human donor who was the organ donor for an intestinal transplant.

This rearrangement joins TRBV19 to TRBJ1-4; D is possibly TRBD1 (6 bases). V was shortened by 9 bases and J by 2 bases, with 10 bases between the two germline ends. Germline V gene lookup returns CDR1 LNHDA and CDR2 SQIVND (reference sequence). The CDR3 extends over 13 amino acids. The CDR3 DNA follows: TGTGCCAGCCAGGGGTGGACTAATGAAAAACTGTTTTTT. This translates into CASQGWTNEKLFF.

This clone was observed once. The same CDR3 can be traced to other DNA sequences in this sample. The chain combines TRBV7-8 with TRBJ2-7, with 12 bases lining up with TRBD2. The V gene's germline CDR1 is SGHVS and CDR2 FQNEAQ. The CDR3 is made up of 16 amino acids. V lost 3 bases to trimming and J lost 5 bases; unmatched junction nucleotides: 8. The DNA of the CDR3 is TGTGCCAGCAGCTTTGAGACTAGCGGGAGTATGCACGAGCAGTACTTC. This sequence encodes CASSFETSGSMHEQYF.

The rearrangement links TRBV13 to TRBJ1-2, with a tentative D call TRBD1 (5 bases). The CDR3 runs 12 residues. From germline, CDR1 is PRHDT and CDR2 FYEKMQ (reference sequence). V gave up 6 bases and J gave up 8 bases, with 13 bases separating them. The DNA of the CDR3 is TGTGCCAGCAGTCAACAGCGACAGGGCTACACCTTC. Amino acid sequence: CASSQQRQGYTF.

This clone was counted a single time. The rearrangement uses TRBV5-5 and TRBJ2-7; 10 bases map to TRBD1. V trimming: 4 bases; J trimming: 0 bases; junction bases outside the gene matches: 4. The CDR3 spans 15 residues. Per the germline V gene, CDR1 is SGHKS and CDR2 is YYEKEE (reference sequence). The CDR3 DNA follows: TGTGCCAGCAGCGGCCGGGACAGGGGCTCCTACGAGCAGTACTTC. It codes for CASSGRDRGSYEQYF.

The CDR3, as DNA: TGCAGCGTTGCTGGATCAGGGAATCTCGAGCAGTACTTC. It yields the protein CSVAGSGNLEQYF. The chain has TRBV29-1 and TRBJ2-7; TRBD1 is a possible D gene (5 bases). The V gene's germline CDR1 is SQVTM and CDR2 ANQGSEA. There are 13 residues in the CDR3. The V end was cut by 4 bases, the J end by 6 bases, with 16 bases between.

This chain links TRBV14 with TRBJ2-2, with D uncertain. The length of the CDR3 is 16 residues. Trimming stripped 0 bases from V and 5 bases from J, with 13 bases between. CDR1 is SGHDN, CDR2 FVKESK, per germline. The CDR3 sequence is CASSQDEERFTGELFF. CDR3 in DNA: TGTGCCAGCAGCCAAGATGAAGAGAGGTTTACCGGGGAGCTGTTTTTT.

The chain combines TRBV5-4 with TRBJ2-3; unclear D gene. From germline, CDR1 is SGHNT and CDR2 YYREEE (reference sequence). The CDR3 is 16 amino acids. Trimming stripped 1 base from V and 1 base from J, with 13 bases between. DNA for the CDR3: TGTGCCAGCAGCTTGAGGAGTACCGTCCGCACAGATACGCAGTATTTT. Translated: CASSLRSTVRTDTQYF.

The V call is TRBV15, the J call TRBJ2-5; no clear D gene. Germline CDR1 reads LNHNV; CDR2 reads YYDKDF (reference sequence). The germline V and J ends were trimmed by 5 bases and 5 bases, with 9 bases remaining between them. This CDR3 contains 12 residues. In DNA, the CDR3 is TGTGCCACCAGCGTACAGTCGGAGACCCAGTACTTC. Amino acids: CATSVQSETQYF.

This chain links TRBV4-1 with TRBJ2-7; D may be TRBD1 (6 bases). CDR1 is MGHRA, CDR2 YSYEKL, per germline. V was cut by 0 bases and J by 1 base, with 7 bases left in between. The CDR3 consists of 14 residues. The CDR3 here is CASSQEGASYEQYF. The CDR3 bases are TGCGCCAGCAGCCAAGAGGGGGCTTCCTACGAGCAGTACTTC.

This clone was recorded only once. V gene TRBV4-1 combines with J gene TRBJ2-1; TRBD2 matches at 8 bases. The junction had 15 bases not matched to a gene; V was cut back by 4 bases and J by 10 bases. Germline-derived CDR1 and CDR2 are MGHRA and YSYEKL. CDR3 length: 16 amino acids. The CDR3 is CASSPSGRGVQWEQFF. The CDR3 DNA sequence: TGCGCCAGCAGCCCCTCGGGGCGGGGGGTCCAATGGGAGCAGTTCTTC.

The chain's CDR3 is CASSNSGRQETQYF. In nucleotides, the CDR3 is TGTGCCAGCAGCAATAGCGGACGGCAAGAGACCCAGTACTTC. The chain is built from TRBV13 and TRBJ2-5; a weak D match, TRBD2 (6 bases). With 5 bases removed from V and 2 bases from J, the gap between germline ends came to 12 bases. The CDR3 extends over 14 amino acids. In germline, CDR1 is PRHDT, CDR2 FYEKMQ (reference sequence).